Included here is one T cell receptor (beta chain) sequence, with context. Its antigen is not identified. The entry originates in a study of immune evolution from preneoplasia to lung adenocarcinoma. Measured with immunoSEQ multiplex PCR; TCRdb has only the in-frame clones, and not every one. The data contain thousands of clones, approximately 80% of them seen just once; the ten biggest clones take up 15% to 20%. Trimming took 2 bases from V and 6 from J, leaving 10 bases between them. The CDR3 spans 14 residues. Germline lookup yields CDR1 WSHSY and CDR2 SAAADI. General study results and limits: Top clone frequencies peaked in normal lung, apparently declining through invasive adenocarcinoma. Clonality was highest in normal lung, lower in later-stage lesions apparently.

Between the mid-2010s and the late 2010s, patients underwent resection in Japan or China. H&E slides confirmed each diagnosis, reviewed by two pathologists independently. The clonotype was recovered from a person aged 70 to 85 with lung adenocarcinoma. J is TRBJ2-2 and V is TRBV10-2; maybe TRBD2 (6 bases). What was sequenced was FFPE adjacent normal lung tissue. The CDR3 nucleotides read TGCGCCAGCAGTGAGCTAGCGTGGGCCGGGGAGCTGTTTTTT. Translated, it gives CASSELAWAGELFF.